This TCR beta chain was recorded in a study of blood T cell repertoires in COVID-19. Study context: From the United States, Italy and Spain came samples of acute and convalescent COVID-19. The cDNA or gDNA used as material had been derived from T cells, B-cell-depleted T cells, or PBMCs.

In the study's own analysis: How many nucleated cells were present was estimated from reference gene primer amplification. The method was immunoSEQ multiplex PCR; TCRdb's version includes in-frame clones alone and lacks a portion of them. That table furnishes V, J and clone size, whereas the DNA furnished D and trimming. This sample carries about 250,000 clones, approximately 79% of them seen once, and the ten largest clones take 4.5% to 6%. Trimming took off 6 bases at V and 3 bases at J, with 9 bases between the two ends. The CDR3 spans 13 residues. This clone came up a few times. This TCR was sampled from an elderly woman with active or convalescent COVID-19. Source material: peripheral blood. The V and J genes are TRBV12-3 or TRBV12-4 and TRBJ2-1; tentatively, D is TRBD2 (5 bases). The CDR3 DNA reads TGTGCCAGCAGGAGGGTCTTCTACAATGAGCAGTTCTTC. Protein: CASRRVFYNEQFF.